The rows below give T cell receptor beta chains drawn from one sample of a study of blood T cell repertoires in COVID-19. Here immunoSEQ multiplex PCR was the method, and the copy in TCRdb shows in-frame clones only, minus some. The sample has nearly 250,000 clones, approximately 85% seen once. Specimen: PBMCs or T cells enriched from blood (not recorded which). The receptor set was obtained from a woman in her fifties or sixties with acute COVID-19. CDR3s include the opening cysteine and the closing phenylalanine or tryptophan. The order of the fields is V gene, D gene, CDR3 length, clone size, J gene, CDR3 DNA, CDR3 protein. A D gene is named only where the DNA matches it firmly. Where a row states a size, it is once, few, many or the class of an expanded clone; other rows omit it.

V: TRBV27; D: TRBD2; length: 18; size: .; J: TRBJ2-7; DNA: TGTGCCAGCAGTTTGGGCGGAGGGGCGGGGGGGGCTTTCTACGAGCAGTACTTC; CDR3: CASSLGGGAGGAFYEQYF
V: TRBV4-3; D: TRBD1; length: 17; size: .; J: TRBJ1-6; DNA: TGCGCCAGCAGCCAAGACCCCCGAGGGACAGCGGATTCACCCCTCCACTTT; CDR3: CASSQDPRGTADSPLHF
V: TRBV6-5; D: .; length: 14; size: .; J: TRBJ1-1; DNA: TGTGCCAGCAGAACGACAGCTATGAACACTGAAGCTTTCTTT; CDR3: CASRTTAMNTEAFF
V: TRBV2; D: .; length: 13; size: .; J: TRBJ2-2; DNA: TGTGCCAGCAGGGGACAGAACACCGGGGAGCTGTTTTTT; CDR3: CASRGQNTGELFF
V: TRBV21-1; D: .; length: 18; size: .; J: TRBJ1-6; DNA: TGTGCCAGCAGCAAAGCTCCCCGCCCGCGCTTGGGAGGACCACCCCTCCACTTT; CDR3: CASSKAPRPRLGGPPLHF
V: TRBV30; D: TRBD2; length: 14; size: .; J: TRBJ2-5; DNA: TGTGCCAGGGGAGGACTAGCGGGGTACGAGACCCAGTACTTC; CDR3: CARGGLAGYETQYF
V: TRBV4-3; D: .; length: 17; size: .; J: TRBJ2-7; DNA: TGCGCCAGCAGCCAAGACCGGCGGGGGCCTCTCTCCTACGAGCAGTACTTC; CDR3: CASSQDRRGPLSYEQYF
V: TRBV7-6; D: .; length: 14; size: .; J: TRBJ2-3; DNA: TGTGCCAGCAGCCCAACTGAGGTGCGAAATACGCAGTATTTT; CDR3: CASSPTEVRNTQYF
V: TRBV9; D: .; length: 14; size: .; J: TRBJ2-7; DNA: TGTGCCAGCAGCGTAGGGAGGGGTGTCCACGAGCAGTACTTC; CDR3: CASSVGRGVHEQYF
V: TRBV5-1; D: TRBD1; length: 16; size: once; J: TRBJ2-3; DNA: TGCGCCAGCAGCTTGGTGTCGACAGGGGACACAGATACGCAGTATTTT; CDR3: CASSLVSTGDTDTQYF
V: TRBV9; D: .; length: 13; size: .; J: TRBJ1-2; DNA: TGTGCCAGCACCTTGGGAGGGACTGGCGGCTACACCTTC; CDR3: CASTLGGTGGYTF
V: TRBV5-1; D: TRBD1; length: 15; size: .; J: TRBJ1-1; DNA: TGCGCCAGCAGCTTGCAGGGGGTTTCCAGCACTGAAGCTTTCTTT; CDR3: CASSLQGVSSTEAFF
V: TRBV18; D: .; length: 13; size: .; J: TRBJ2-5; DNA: TGTGCCAGCTCCCCCTCGGAGGGCGAGACCCAGTACTTC; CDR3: CASSPSEGETQYF
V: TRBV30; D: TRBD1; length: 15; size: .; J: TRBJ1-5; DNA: TGTGCCTGGAGTAAGGAAAGGGGGCTAAATCAGCCCCAGCATTTT; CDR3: CAWSKERGLNQPQHF
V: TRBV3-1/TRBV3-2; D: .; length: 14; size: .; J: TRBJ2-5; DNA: TGTGCCAGCAGCCAAAGCGCTGGCGGGGAGACCCAGTACTTC; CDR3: CASSQSAGGETQYF
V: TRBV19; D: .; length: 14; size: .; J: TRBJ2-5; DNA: TGTGCCAGTAGTATTCTAGGCAGGGGTCAGACCCAGTACTTC; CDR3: CASSILGRGQTQYF
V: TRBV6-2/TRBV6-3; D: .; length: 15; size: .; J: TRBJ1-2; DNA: TGTGCCAGCAGTCCAAGGACAGAATCTAACTATGGCTACACCTTC; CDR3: CASSPRTESNYGYTF
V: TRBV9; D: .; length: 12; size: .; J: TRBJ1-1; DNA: TGTGCCAGCGGAGGTCCGAACACTGAAGCTTTCTTT; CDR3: CASGGPNTEAFF
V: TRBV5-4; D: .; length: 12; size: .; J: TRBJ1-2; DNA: TGTGCCAGCAGCTTGGACGGGCAAAGGGGCACCTTC; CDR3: CASSLDGQRGTF
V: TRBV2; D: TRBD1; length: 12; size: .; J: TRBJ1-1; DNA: TGTGCCAGCACGGGGCAGGGGGCTGAAGCTTTCTTT; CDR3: CASTGQGAEAFF
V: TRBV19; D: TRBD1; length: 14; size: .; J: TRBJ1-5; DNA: TGTGCCAGTAGTCAACAGGGGCTAGGGGGGCCCCAGCATTTT; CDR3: CASSQQGLGGPQHF
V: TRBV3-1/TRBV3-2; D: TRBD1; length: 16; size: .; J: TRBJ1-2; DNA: TGTGCCAGCAGCTTTCGGACAGGGGCCTACTCCTATGGCTACACCTTC; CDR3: CASSFRTGAYSYGYTF
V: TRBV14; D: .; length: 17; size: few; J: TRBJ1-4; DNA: TGTGCCAGCAGCCAAGATCAGCCCGGGATGAGAAATGAAAAACTGTTTTTT; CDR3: CASSQDQPGMRNEKLFF
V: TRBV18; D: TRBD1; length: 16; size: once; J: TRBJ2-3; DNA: TGTGCCAGCTCACGTAGTCGACAGGGGAGCACAGATACGCAGTATTTT; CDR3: CASSRSRQGSTDTQYF
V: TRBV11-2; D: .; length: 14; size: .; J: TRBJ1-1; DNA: TGTGCCAGCAGCTTACGGAGCATGAACACTGAAGCTTTCTTT; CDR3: CASSLRSMNTEAFF
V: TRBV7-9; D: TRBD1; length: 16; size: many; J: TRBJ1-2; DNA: TGTGCCAGCAGCTTAAATTTGGCTGGACAGGGAGATGGCTACACCTTC; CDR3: CASSLNLAGQGDGYTF
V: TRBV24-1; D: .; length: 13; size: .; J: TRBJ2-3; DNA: TGTGCCACCAGGGGGGGAGTCGCAGATACGCAGTATTTT; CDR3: CATRGGVADTQYF
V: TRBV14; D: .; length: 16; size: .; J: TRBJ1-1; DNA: TGTGCCAGCAGCCCCTTTACAGGGATAAGATACACTGAAGCTTTCTTT; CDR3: CASSPFTGIRYTEAFF
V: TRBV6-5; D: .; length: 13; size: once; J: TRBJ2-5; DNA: TGTGCCAGCAGTTACTCTAGGTCGAGGGCCCAGTACTTC; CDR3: CASSYSRSRAQYF
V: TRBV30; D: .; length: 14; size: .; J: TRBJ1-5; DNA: TGTGCCTGGAGTAAACGGTTGGGGCATCAGCCCCAGCATTTT; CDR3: CAWSKRLGHQPQHF
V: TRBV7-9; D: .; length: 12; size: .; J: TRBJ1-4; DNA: TGTGCCAGCAGCTTAGTAGATGAAAAACTGTTTTTT; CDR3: CASSLVDEKLFF
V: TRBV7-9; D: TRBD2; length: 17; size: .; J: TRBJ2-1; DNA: TGTGCCAGCAGCGGGACTAGCGGGGGGGCGGTAAACGATGAGCAGTTCTTC; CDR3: CASSGTSGGAVNDEQFF
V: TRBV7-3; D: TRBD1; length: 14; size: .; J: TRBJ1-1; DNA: TGTGCCAGCAGCTCCGGGACAGGGGAAGCTGAAGCTTTCTTT; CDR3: CASSSGTGEAEAFF
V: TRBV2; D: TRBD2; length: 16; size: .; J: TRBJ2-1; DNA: TGTGCCAGCAGACTCCAGACTAGCGGGGCCTACAATGAGCAGTTCTTC; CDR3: CASRLQTSGAYNEQFF
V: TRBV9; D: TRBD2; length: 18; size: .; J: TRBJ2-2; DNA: TGTGCCAGCAGCGTAGAGACTAGCGGGGGGGAAAACACCGGGGAGCTGTTTTTT; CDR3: CASSVETSGGENTGELFF
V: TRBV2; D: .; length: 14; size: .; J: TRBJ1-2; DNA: TGTGCCAGCAGCGCGGACAGTCGGGCCGGTGGCTACACCTTC; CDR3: CASSADSRAGGYTF
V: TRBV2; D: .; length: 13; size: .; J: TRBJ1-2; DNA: TGTGCCAGCAGTGTTGAGACAGCGAGTGGCTACACCTTC; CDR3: CASSVETASGYTF
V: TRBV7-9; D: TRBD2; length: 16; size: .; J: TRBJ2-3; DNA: TGTGCCAGCAGCCCCCTTAGCGGGGGGACGCACGATACGCAGTATTTT; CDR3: CASSPLSGGTHDTQYF
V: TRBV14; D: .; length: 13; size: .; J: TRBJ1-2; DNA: TGTGCCAGCAGCGCACAACAGTCTCTGGGCTACACCTTC; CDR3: CASSAQQSLGYTF
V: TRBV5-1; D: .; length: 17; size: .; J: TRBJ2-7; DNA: TGCGCCAGCAGCTTATGGTCAGCAGGCGTGATATTCTACGAGCAGTACTTC; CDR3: CASSLWSAGVIFYEQYF
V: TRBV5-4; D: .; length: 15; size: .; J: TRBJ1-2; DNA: TGTGCCAGCAGCCCCCCGGGACAACCCTACTATGGCTACACCTTC; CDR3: CASSPPGQPYYGYTF
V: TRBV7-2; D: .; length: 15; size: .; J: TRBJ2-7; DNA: TGTGCCAGCAGCCCCGGGTCCGCTAGCTCCTACGAGCAGTACTTC; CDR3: CASSPGSASSYEQYF
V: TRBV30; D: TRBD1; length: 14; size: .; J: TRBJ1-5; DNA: TGTGCTTCGGGACAGTCTTATAGCAATCAGCCCCAGCATTTT; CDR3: CASGQSYSNQPQHF
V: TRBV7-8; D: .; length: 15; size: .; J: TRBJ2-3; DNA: TGTGCCAGCAGCTTAGTCCCAGTTAGCACAGATACGCAGTATTTT; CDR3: CASSLVPVSTDTQYF
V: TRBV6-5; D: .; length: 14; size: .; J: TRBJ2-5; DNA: TGTGCCAGCAGTTATGGGGCACAGCAAGAGACCCAGTACTTC; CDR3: CASSYGAQQETQYF